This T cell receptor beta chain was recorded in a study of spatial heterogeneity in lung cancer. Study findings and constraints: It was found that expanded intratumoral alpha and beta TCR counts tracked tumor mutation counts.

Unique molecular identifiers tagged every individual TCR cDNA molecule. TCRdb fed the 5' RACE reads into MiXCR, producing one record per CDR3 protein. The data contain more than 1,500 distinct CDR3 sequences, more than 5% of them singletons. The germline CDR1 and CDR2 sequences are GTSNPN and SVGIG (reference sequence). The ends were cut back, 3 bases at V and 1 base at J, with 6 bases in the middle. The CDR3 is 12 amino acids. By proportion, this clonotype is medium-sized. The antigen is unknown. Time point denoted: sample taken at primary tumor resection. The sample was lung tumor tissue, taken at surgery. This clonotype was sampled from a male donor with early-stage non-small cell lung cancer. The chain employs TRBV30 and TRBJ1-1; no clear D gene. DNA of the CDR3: TGTGCCTGGAGGGTTGGGAACACTGAAGCTTTCTTT. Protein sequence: CAWRVGNTEAFF.